This T cell receptor beta chain is from a study of regulatory T cells in long-lasting Graves disease. Overall study context: By definition, persistent Graves' disease involved antithyroid drugs for over 5 years alongside positive TSH receptor antibodies. Regarding the study as a whole: Between persistent patients, around 2,900 public clonotypes were shared, exceeding the approximately 900 shared between new patients. A reduction in accuracy may have resulted from the small sample size.

Trimming cost V 3 bases and J 4 bases, with 6 bases left between them. CDR3 length: 12 residues. Germline V gives CDR1 SQVTM, CDR2 ANQGSEA. Sample time point: persistent/refractory GD, antithyroid drugs over 5 years with positive TRAb. The TCR library was made from RNA extracted from PBMCs. The diagnosis of Graves' disease used American Thyroid Association guidelines. Note on this clonotype: Its antigen remains unidentified.

Assembly of TCR beta libraries relied on iRepertoire HTBI primers together with Arm-PCR of CDR3 regions. MiXCR, applied by TCRdb to the multiplex PCR reads, yields one record per CDR3 protein. This sample has 400,000 to 500,000 distinct CDR3 sequences, with 20% to 25% found just once. The receptor was derived from a female donor with Graves disease. The chain employs TRBV29-1 and TRBJ2-2, with D uncertain. This material consisted of peripheral blood mononuclear cells (PBMCs), taken when the disease was refractory, from a patient treated with antithyroid drugs. For the CDR3, the DNA is TGCAGCGTTGAGAGGCCCACCGGGGAGCTGTTTTTT. This codes for CSVERPTGELFF.